Sequencing of this TCR beta chain was carried out in a study of T cell responses to AZD1222 COVID-19 vaccine. General study points: At study baseline, merely several AZD1222 recipients were seropositive. The sample set comprised mostly white British donors with more females, and clonal diversity was possibly underestimated.

About this clone: Its antigen is still unknown.

Libraries were prepared by immunoSEQ multiplex PCR; TCRdb keeps only in-frame clonotypes and omits some of them. The repertoire holds 95,000 to 100,000 clones, with 90% to 95% as singletons. The CDR3 loop spans 13 amino acids. The junction had 7 bases not matched to a gene; V was cut back by 5 bases and J by 10 bases. This receptor was obtained from an adult who received the AZD1222 COVID-19 vaccine. The chain joins TRBV12-3 or TRBV12-4 to TRBJ2-1, with 8 bases identical to TRBD1. The material sequenced was peripheral blood, taken 28 days after the second AZD1222 dose. The CDR3 DNA is TGTGCCAGCAGTCCGACAGGGGTAAGCGAGCAGTTCTTC. Amino acid sequence: CASSPTGVSEQFF.